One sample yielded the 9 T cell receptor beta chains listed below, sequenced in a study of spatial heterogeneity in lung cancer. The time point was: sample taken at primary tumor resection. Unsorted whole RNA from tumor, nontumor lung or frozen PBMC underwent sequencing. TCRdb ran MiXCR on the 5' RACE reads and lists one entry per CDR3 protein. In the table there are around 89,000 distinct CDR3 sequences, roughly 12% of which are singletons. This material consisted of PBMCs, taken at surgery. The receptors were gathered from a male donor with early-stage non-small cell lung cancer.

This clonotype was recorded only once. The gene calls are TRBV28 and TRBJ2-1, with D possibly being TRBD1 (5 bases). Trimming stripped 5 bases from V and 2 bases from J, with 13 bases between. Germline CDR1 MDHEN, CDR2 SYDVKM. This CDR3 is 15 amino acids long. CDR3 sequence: CASSTPGITYNEQFF. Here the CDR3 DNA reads TGTGCCAGCAGTACCCCAGGGATTACCTACAATGAGCAGTTCTTC.

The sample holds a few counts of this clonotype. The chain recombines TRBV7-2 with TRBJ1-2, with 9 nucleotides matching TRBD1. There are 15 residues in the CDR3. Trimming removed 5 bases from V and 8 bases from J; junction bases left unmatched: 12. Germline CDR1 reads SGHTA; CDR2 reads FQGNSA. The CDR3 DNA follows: TGTGCCAGCAGCCGAGTGGGACAGGGACGGCAGGGCTACACCTTC. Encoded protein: CASSRVGQGRQGYTF.

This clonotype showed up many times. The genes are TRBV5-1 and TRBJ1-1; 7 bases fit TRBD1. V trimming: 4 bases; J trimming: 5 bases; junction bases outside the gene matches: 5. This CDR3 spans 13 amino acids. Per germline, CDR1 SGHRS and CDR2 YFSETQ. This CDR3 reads CASSETGRTEAFF. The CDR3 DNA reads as TGCGCCAGCAGCGAGACAGGGCGGACTGAAGCTTTCTTT.

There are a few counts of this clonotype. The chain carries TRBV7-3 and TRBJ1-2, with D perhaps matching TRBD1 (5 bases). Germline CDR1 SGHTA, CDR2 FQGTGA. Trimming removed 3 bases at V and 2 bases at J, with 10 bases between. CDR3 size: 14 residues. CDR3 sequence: CASSFGPGNYGYTF. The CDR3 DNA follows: TGTGCCAGCAGCTTTGGACCAGGGAACTATGGCTACACCTTC.

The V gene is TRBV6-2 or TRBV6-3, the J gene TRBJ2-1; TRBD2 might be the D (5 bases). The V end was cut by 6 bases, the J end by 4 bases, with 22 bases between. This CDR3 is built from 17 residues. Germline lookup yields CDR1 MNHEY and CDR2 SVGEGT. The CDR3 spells CASRFRREPAPYNEQFF. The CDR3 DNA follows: TGTGCCAGCAGGTTCCGTCGGGAACCCGCCCCGTACAATGAGCAGTTCTTC.

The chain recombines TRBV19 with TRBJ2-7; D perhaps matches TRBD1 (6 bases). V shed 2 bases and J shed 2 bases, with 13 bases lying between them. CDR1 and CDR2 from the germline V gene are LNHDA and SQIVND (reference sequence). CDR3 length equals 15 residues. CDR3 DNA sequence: TGTGCCAGTAGTATAAAAGGAGCAGGGGCCTACGAGCAGTACTTC. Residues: CASSIKGAGAYEQYF.

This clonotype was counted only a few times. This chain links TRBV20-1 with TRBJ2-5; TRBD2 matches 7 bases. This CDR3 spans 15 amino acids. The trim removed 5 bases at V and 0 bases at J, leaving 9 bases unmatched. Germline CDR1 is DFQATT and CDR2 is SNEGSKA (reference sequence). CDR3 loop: CSAGPGGGDQETQYF. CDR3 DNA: TGCAGTGCTGGGCCCGGTGGGGGGGACCAAGAGACCCAGTACTTC.

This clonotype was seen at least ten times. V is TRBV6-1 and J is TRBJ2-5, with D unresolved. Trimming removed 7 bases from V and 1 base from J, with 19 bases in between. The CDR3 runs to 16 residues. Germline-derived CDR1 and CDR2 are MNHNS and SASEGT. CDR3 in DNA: TGTGCCAGCAACCCGTCCATCTCGCCCCTCCAAGAGACCCAGTACTTC. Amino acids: CASNPSISPLQETQYF.

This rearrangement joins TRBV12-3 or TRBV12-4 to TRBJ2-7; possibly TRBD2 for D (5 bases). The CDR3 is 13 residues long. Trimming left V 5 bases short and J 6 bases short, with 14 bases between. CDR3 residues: CASSPRLAAEQYF. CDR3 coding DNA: TGTGCCAGCAGTCCGCGCCTAGCCGCCGAGCAGTACTTC.